These T cell receptor beta chains were read from a single sample in a study of control samples from healthy donors and cancer patients. The protocol was immunoSEQ multiplex PCR, while the TCRdb copy is restricted to in-frame clones and leaves out a portion. The sample yields about 110,000 clones, 88% seen once. Sequenced material: PBMCs. Receptors were obtained from a woman aged 55-75 years with lung cancer. Both conserved end residues are part of each CDR3. A D gene is named only where the DNA matches it firmly. Size values are once, few and many counts, or a class for expanded clones, and some rows have none.

v_call	j_call	cdr3_length	d_call	clone_size	cdr3_nt	cdr3_aa
TRBV19	TRBJ1-1	17	.	.	TGTGCCAGTAGACTTCTCAGGTTGGCAGGCCTGAACACTGAAGCTTTCTTT	CASRLLRLAGLNTEAFF
TRBV29-1	TRBJ2-7	13	TRBD1	.	TGCAGCGTTGCCCGGGACAGGGGCGACGAGCAGTACTTC	CSVARDRGDEQYF
TRBV4-2	TRBJ2-3	16	.	.	TGTGCCAGCAGCCAAGAAGGAGCATTCAACAGGGATACGCAGTATTTT	CASSQEGAFNRDTQYF
TRBV4-1	TRBJ1-6	15	.	.	TGCGCCAGCAGCCAAGATGGGTTCCGGGATTCACCCCTCCACTTT	CASSQDGFRDSPLHF
TRBV6-5	TRBJ1-4	16	.	once	TGTGCCAGCAGTTACTCCTTAGGAGGAGCGGGGGAAAAACTGTTTTTT	CASSYSLGGAGEKLFF
TRBV18	TRBJ2-3	15	TRBD1	.	TGTGCCAGCTCACCGGGACAGGGGAGGGCAGATACGCAGTATTTT	CASSPGQGRADTQYF
TRBV27	TRBJ2-2	15	TRBD2	.	TGTGCCAGCAGTTTCGGGCGGGAGTACGCCGGGGAGCTGTTTTTT	CASSFGREYAGELFF
TRBV3-1/TRBV3-2	TRBJ2-7	14	.	.	TGTGCCAGCAGCAGCGACGTTAGCTCCTACGAGCAGTACTTC	CASSSDVSSYEQYF
TRBV6-5	TRBJ2-7	13	.	.	TGTGCCAGCAGGACCGGGACACTCTTTGAGCAGTACTTC	CASRTGTLFEQYF
TRBV10-1	TRBJ2-5	17	TRBD1	.	TGCGCCAGCAGTGGGAACTACCGGGACAGGGGGGGGGAGACCCAGTACTTC	CASSGNYRDRGGETQYF
TRBV7-2	TRBJ2-5	16	TRBD1	.	TGTGCCAGCAGCTCCTTAACAGGGGGTTTCCAAGAGACCCAGTACTTC	CASSSLTGGFQETQYF
TRBV7-3	TRBJ1-2	16	.	once	TGTGCCAGCAGCTTAAGGGGCGGGGGAGCTAACTATGGCTACACCTTC	CASSLRGGGANYGYTF
TRBV3-1/TRBV3-2	TRBJ2-1	14	.	.	TGTGCCAGCAGCCAGGCACTAGTCTACAATGAGCAGTTCTTC	CASSQALVYNEQFF
TRBV18	TRBJ2-7	13	.	.	TGTGCCAGCTCACCACGAATTGAGAGCGAGCAGTACTTC	CASSPRIESEQYF
TRBV24-1	TRBJ2-5	16	TRBD1	once	TGTGCCACCAGTGACCGTGGGACAGCACCCCAAGAGACCCAGTACTTC	CATSDRGTAPQETQYF
TRBV5-1	TRBJ2-4	14	TRBD1	.	TGCGCCAGCAGGACGGCAGGGGGCCAAAACATTCAGTACTTC	CASRTAGGQNIQYF
TRBV5-5	TRBJ1-1	14	.	.	TGTGCCAGCAGCTTACTGGGAGCGAACACTGAAGCTTTCTTT	CASSLLGANTEAFF
TRBV2	TRBJ1-2	13	TRBD1	few	TGTGCCAGCAGTCGGACAGGGGAAGGTGGCTACACCTTC	CASSRTGEGGYTF
TRBV2	TRBJ2-7	15	TRBD2	.	TGTGCCAGCAGTGTGGGAAGCGGGGGAGATTACGAGCAGTACTTC	CASSVGSGGDYEQYF
TRBV4-2	TRBJ2-2	14	.	.	TGTGCCAGCAGCCAAGAGCGGGGACTCGGGGAGCTGTTTTTT	CASSQERGLGELFF
TRBV4-3	TRBJ2-1	16	TRBD2	.	TGCGCCAGCAGCCGGGGTAGCGGGGGGGGCATAAGTGAGCAGTTCTTC	CASSRGSGGGISEQFF
TRBV5-4	TRBJ2-1	17	TRBD2	.	TGTGCCAGCAGCCTATATGCCGCTAGCGGGCAATACAATGAGCAGTTCTTC	CASSLYAASGQYNEQFF
TRBV5-4	TRBJ1-2	16	TRBD1	.	TGTGCCAGCAGCGGTCCGACAGGGGGAGAATTTTATGGCTACACCTTC	CASSGPTGGEFYGYTF
TRBV11-2	TRBJ2-3	13	.	.	TGTGCCAGCAGGGACCAATCCCCAGATACGCAGTATTTT	CASRDQSPDTQYF
TRBV14	TRBJ1-1	14	TRBD1	.	TGTGCCAGCAGCCAAGTATCAGGGGGGACTGAAGCTTTCTTT	CASSQVSGGTEAFF
TRBV3-1/TRBV3-2	TRBJ2-1	16	.	.	TGTGCCAGCAGCCTTTTGAGGGAGGCCTCCTACAATGAGCAGTTCTTC	CASSLLREASYNEQFF
TRBV6-2/TRBV6-3	TRBJ2-5	16	TRBD1	.	TGTGCCAGCAGTCGCCGAGGGACAGGGGGTCAAGAGACCCAGTACTTC	CASSRRGTGGQETQYF
TRBV2	TRBJ1-4	17	.	.	TGTGCCAGCCGAGGTCCGCTTATCAGGGGAACTAATGAAAAACTGTTTTTT	CASRGPLIRGTNEKLFF
TRBV24-1	TRBJ2-1	16	TRBD1	.	TGTGCCACCAGTGATCCCTCCCCACAGGGGTACAATGAGCAGTTCTTC	CATSDPSPQGYNEQFF
TRBV7-9	TRBJ1-1	12	.	.	TGTGCCAGCAGCCGACAAGATACTGAAGCTTTCTTT	CASSRQDTEAFF
TRBV4-2	TRBJ1-6	17	TRBD1	.	TGTGCCAGCAGCCAAGGTGAGGGGGCGCGCTATAATTCACCCCTCCACTTT	CASSQGEGARYNSPLHF
TRBV6-5	TRBJ1-5	13	TRBD1	.	TGTGCCAGCAGCCGACAGGGGGCGCAGCCCCAGCATTTT	CASSRQGAQPQHF
TRBV12-2	TRBJ2-5	16	.	.	TGTGCAAGTCGCTTAGGGCACAGGGTGGAAGGAGAGACCCAGTACTTC	CASRLGHRVEGETQYF
TRBV7-9	TRBJ2-3	16	.	.	TGTGCCAGCAGCGCGAGGGGGGAGTTAGGATCGGATACGCAGTATTTT	CASSARGELGSDTQYF
TRBV28	TRBJ1-1	13	.	.	TGTGCCAGCACCAGAGGCTCGCCCACTGAAGCTTTCTTT	CASTRGSPTEAFF
TRBV9	TRBJ1-6	15	.	few	TGTGCCAGCAGCGTTTTGGGACGGGCCAATTCACCCCTCCACTTT	CASSVLGRANSPLHF
TRBV6-5	TRBJ1-1	13	.	.	TGTGCCAGCAGTTACTGGGGTAACACTGAAGCTTTCTTT	CASSYWGNTEAFF
TRBV12-5	TRBJ1-6	16	TRBD1	.	TGTGCTAGTGGTCCCGGGGGACAGGGGAGAAATTCACCCCTCCACTTT	CASGPGGQGRNSPLHF
TRBV20-1	TRBJ2-3	14	.	.	TGCAGTGCTAGTCTCGGGATGGGCACAGATACGCAGTATTTT	CSASLGMGTDTQYF
TRBV2	TRBJ2-1	15	TRBD1	.	TGTGCCAGCAGGGCCGACAGGGGTTCATACAATGAGCAGTTCTTC	CASRADRGSYNEQFF
TRBV5-1	TRBJ2-7	15	TRBD1	.	TGCGCCAGCAGCTTGGAGCAAGGGGGCCTCTACGAGCAGTACTTC	CASSLEQGGLYEQYF
TRBV6-5	TRBJ1-6	13	.	once	TGTGCCAACCGACAGAGCCTAAATTCACCCCTCCACTTT	CANRQSLNSPLHF